The 7 T cell receptor beta chains below were found in one sample sequenced in a study of CD8 T cells in ankylosing spondylitis. Study outcomes and limitations: A motif in TCR beta, a set of under ten highly homologous variants, appeared characteristic of ankylosing spondylitis blood.

TCRdb called the 5' RACE reads again in MiXCR, with one record for every CDR3 protein. The sample gives some 140,000 distinct CDR3 sequences, approximately 17% of which show up once; roughly 30% is in the top ten. These TCRs' antigens remain unknown. Sequenced input: blood, either unsorted or a sorted T cell fraction (not recorded which). The origin of the receptors is a male donor with ankylosing spondylitis.

V is TRBV5-4 and J is TRBJ2-2; 14 bases line up with TRBD2. In germline, CDR1 is SGHNT, CDR2 YYREEE (reference sequence). The CDR3 is 17 amino acids. The J segment lost 4 bases and the V segment lost 2 bases, leaving 4 bases of the junction unmatched. The CDR3 sequence: CASSFPGLAGATGELFF. CDR3 nucleotide sequence: TGTGCCAGCAGCTTCCCGGGACTAGCGGGAGCCACCGGGGAGCTGTTTTTT.

At least ten counts were recorded for this clonotype. The rearrangement links TRBV27 to TRBJ1-2; TRBD1 agrees at 12 bases. The germline V gene has CDR1 MNHEY and CDR2 SMNVEV (reference sequence). This CDR3 region has 15 residues. V was pared by 5 bases and J by 4 bases, with 5 bases of the junction left unmatched. The CDR3 region has the DNA TGTGCCAGCAGTCCCGGGACAGGGGGCAGCTATGGCTACACCTTC. Its protein product is CASSPGTGGSYGYTF.

The genes are TRBV18 and TRBJ2-1; TRBD2 matches 9 bases. The junction had 14 bases not matched to a gene; V was cut back by 3 bases and J by 8 bases. The CDR3 spans 17 residues. Germline CDR1 is KGHSH and CDR2 is LQKENI. The CDR3 spells CASSPPSASGKIYEQFF. Here the CDR3 DNA reads TGTGCCAGCTCACCCCCTTCGGCTAGCGGGAAGATCTATGAGCAGTTCTTC.

The gene calls are TRBV6-4 and TRBJ2-3; 14 positions agree with TRBD2. CDR3 length equals 16 residues. In germline, CDR1 is MRHNA, CDR2 SNTAGT. V gave up 3 bases and J gave up 6 bases; unmatched junction bases: 5. CDR3 residues: CASSEAGTSGSDTQYF. CDR3 DNA: TGTGCCAGCAGTGAAGCCGGGACTAGCGGGAGTGATACGCAGTATTTT.

This clonotype was counted between two and nine times. CDR3 region: CASSLYGRGAPGYTF. The DNA for the CDR3 is TGTGCCAGCAGTCTCTACGGACGAGGGGCGCCGGGCTACACCTTC. The rearrangement joins TRBV27 to TRBJ1-2; tentatively, D is TRBD1 (5 bases). The germline V gene has CDR1 MNHEY and CDR2 SMNVEV (reference sequence). This CDR3 is built from 15 residues. V was cut by 5 bases and J by 8 bases, with 21 bases left in between.

The chain uses TRBV6-5 and TRBJ1-4, with D unresolved. CDR3 size: 15 residues. The germline V gene encodes CDR1 MNHEY and CDR2 SVGAGI. V lost 0 bases and J 4 bases, leaving 9 bases between the germline ends. The CDR3 DNA reads as TGTGCCAGCAGTTACTCTGCGGCGGGTAATGAAAAACTGTTTTTT. Translating gives CASSYSAAGNEKLFF.

This clonotype was observed many times. The genes are TRBV4-2 and TRBJ1-1; D ambiguous. The CDR3 covers 12 residues. The germline gives CDR1 LGHNA, CDR2 YNFKEQ. V lost 3 bases and J lost 2, with 4 bases in between. In DNA, the CDR3 is TGTGCCAGCAGCCAGGGAAACACTGAAGCTTTCTTT. Translating gives CASSQGNTEAFF.